This TCR beta chain was sequenced during a study of T cell responses to AZD1222 COVID-19 vaccine. Regarding the study as a whole: No day 14 peak samples; only post-peak repertoires were characterized. Epitopes outside B.1.351 and B.1.1.7 mutated regions reportedly drew nearly half of spike TCRs. Spike-specific TCR breadth and depth rose after two AZD1222 doses.

Produced via immunoSEQ multiplex PCR; TCRdb's table is partial and in-frame only. The sample yields roughly 260,000 clones, more than 85% seen once. The CDR3 loop spans 16 amino acids. Germline loops: CDR1 SGHTS, CDR2 YDEGEE. V shed 4 bases and J shed 3 bases, with 14 bases lying between them. Details on this clone: What it binds is not known.

The clonotype comes from an adult in good health. The chain links TRBV5-8 to TRBJ1-6; D is possibly TRBD1 (5 bases). The sample here was peripheral blood, taken on day 0 of AZD1222 vaccination. CDR3 DNA sequence: TGTGCCAGCAGCATTACAGGAGGGAGCTATAATTCACCCCTCCACTTT. The encoded protein is CASSITGGSYNSPLHF.